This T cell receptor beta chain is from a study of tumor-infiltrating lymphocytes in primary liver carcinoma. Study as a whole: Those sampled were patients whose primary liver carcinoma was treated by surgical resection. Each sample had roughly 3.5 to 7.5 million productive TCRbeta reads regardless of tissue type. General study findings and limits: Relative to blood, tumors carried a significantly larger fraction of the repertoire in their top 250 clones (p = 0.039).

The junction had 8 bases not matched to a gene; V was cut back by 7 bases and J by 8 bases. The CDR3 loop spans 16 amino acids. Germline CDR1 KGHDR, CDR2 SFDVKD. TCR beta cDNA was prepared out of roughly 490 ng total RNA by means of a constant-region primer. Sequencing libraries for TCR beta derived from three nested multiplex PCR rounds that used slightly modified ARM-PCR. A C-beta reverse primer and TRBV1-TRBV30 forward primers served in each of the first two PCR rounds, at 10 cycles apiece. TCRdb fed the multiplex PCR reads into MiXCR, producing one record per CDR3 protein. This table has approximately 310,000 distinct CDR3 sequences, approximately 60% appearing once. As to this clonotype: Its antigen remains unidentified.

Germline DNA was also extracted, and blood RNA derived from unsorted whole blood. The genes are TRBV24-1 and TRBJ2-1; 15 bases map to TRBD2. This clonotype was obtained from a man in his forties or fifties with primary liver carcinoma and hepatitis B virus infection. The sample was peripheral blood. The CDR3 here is CATSRTSGRASDEQFF. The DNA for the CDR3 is TGTGCCACCAGCCGGACTAGCGGGAGGGCTTCGGATGAGCAGTTCTTC.